This T cell receptor beta chain appears in the sequencing data of a study of CXCR3-negative and CXCR3-positive naive CD8 T cells. Notes on the study in general: Cryopreservation partially decreased CXCR3 expression, and most assays used fresh PBMCs. Greater hydrophobicity was found in TRB CDR3s of CXCR3-positive naive cells than of CXCR3-negative naive cells.

Preparation of TRB cDNA libraries relied on 5' RACE carrying UMI labels. TCRdb reworked the 5' RACE reads into one entry per CDR3 protein, no DNA. The ten most abundant clones cover around 0.51% of a sample with 50,000 or so distinct CDR3 sequences. With regard to this clonotype: Its antigen is unidentified.

This CDR3 region has 18 residues. Sequenced material: naive CXCR3+ CD8+ T cells from blood. Subset: CD45RO-CCR7+CD27+CD95- naive CD8+ T cells expressing CXCR3 (TNR3+). The clonotype originates from a human donor in good health. Some clones in this sample may be carry-over from other donors' samples. The V call is TRBV21-1, the J call TRBJ1-5; there is no DNA to check the TCRdb D call of TRBD1. TRBV21-1 is termed a pseudogene. CDR3 protein: CASSKGNSRGGSNQPQHF.